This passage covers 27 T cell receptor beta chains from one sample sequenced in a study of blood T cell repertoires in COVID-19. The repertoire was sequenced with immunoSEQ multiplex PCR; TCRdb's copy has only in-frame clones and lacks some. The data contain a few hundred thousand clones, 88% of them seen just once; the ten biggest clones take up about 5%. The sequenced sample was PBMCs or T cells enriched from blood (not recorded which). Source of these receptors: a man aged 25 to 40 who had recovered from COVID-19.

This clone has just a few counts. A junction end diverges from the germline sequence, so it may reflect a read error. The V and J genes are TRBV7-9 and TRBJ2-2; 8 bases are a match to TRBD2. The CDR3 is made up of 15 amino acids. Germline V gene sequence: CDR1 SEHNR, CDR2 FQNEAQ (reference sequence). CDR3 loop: CASSPPGLDTGELFF. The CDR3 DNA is TGTGCCAGCAGCCCACCGGGACTAGACACGGGGGAGCTGTTTTTT.

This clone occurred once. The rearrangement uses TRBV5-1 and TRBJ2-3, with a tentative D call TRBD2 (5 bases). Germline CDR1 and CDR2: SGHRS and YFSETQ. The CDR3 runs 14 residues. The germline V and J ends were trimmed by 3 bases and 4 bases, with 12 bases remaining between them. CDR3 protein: CASSSQIGADTQYF. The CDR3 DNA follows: TGCGCCAGCAGCTCCCAAATCGGGGCAGATACGCAGTATTTT.

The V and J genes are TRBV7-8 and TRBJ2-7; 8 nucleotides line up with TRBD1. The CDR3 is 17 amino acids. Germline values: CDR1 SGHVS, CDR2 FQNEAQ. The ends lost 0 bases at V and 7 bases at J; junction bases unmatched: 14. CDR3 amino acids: CASSLAGAAGGAGEQYF. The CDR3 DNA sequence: TGTGCCAGCAGCTTAGCGGGGGCGGCAGGGGGCGCGGGGGAGCAGTACTTC.

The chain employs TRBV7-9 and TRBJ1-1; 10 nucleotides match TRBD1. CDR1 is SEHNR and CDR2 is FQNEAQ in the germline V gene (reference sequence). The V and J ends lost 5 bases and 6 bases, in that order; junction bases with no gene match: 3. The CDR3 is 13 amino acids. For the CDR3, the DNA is TGTGCCAGCAGCCAAGGGACAGGGGCTGAAGCTTTCTTT. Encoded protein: CASSQGTGAEAFF.

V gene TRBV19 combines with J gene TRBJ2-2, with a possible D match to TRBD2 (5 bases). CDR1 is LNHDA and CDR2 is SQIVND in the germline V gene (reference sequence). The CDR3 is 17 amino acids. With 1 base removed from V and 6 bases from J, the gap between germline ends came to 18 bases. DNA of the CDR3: TGTGCCAGTAGTATAGGGCTCCCGGACTCAGTAGCCGGGGAGCTGTTTTTT. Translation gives CASSIGLPDSVAGELFF.

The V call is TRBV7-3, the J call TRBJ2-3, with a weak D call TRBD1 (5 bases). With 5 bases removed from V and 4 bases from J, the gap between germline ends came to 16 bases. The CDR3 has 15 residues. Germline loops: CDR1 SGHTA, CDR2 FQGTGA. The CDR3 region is CASSPDGQRADTQYF. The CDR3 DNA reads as TGTGCCAGCAGCCCCGACGGACAAAGGGCAGATACGCAGTATTTT. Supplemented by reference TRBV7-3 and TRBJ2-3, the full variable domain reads GAGVSQTPSNKVTEKGKYVELRCDPISGHTALYWYRQSLGQGPEFLIYFQGTGAADDSGLPNDRFFAVRPEGSVSTLKIQRTERGDSAVYLCASSPDGQRADTQYFGPGTRLTVL.

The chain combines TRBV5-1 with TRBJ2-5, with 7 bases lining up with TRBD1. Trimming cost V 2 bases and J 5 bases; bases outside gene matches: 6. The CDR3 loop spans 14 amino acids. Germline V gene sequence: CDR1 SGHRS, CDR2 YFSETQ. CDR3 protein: CASSFSTGLETQYF. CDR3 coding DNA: TGCGCCAGCAGCTTTTCGACAGGGCTGGAGACCCAGTACTTC. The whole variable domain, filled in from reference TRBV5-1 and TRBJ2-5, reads KAGVTQTPRYLIKTRGQQVTLSCSPISGHRSVSWYQQTPGQGLQFLFEYFSETQRNKGNFPGRFSGRQFSNSRSEMNVSTLELGDSALYLCASSFSTGLETQYFGPGTRLLVL.

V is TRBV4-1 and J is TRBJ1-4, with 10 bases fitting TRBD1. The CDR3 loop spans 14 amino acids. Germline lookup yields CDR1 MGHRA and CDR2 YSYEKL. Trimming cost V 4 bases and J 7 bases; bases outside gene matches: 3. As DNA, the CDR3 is TGCGCCAGCAGCCTCGGGACAGGGGTTGAAAAACTGTTTTTT. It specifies CASSLGTGVEKLFF.

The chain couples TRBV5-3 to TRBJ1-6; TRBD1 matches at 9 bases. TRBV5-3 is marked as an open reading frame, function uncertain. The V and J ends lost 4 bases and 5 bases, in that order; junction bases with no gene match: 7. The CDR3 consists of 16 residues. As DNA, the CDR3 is TGTGCCAGAAGCCCGGGACAGGGTTTAGATAATTCACCCCTCCACTTT. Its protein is CARSPGQGLDNSPLHF.

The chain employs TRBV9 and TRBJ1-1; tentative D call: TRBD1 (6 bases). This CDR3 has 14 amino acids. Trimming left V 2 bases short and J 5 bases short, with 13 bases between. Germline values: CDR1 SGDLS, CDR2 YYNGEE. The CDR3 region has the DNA TGTGCCAGCAGCGTTCAGGGGTCAGGGACTGAAGCTTTCTTT. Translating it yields CASSVQGSGTEAFF.

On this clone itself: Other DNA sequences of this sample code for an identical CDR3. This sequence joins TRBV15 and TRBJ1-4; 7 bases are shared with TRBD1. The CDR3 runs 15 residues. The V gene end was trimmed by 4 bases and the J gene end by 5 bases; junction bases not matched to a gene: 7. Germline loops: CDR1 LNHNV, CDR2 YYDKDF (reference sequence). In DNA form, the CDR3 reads TGTGCCACCAGCAACTACAGGGGAGAAAATGAAAAACTGTTTTTT. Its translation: CATSNYRGENEKLFF.

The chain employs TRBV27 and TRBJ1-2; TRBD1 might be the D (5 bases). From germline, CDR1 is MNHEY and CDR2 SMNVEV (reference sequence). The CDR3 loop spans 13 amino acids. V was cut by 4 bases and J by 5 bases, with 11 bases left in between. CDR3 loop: CASSSGGGYGYTF. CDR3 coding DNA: TGTGCCAGCAGTTCCGGGGGTGGTTATGGCTACACCTTC.

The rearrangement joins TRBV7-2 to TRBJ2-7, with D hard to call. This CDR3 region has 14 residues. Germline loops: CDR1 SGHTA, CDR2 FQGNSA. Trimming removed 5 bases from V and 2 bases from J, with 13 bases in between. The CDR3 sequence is CASSALGATYEQYF. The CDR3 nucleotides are TGTGCCAGCAGCGCCCTAGGAGCCACCTACGAGCAGTACTTC. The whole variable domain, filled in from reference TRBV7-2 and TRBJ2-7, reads GAGVSQSPSNKVTEKGKDVELRCDPISGHTALYWYRQSLGQGLEFLIYFQGNSAPDKSGLPSDRFSAERTGGSVSTLTIQRTQQEDSAVYLCASSALGATYEQYFGPGTRLTVT.

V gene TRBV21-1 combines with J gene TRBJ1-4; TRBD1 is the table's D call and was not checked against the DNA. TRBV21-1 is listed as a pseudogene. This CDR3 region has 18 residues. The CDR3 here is CASSKGAIHQGANEKLFF. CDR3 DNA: TGTGCCAGCAGCAAAGGGGCCATTCACCAAGGGGCTAATGAAAAACTGTTTTTT.

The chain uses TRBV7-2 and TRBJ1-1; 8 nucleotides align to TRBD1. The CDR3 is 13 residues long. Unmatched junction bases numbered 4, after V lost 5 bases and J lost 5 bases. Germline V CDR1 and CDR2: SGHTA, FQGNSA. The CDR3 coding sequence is TGTGCCAGCAGCATGGACAGGGTGACTGAAGCTTTCTTT. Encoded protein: CASSMDRVTEAFF.

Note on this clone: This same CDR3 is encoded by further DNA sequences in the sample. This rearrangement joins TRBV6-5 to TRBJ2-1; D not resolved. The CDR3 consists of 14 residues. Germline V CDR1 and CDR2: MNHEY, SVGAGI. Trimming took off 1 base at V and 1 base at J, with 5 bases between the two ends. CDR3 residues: CASSYFSSYNEQFF. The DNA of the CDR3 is TGTGCCAGCAGTTACTTCAGTTCCTACAATGAGCAGTTCTTC.

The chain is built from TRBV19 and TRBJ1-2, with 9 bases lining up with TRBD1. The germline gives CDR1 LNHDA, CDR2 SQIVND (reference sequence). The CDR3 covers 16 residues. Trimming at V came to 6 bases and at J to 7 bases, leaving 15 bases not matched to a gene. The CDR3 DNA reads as TGTGCCAGTAGCAGCCCCGGACAGGGGCTCCTGGGTGGCTACACCTTC. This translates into CASSSPGQGLLGGYTF.

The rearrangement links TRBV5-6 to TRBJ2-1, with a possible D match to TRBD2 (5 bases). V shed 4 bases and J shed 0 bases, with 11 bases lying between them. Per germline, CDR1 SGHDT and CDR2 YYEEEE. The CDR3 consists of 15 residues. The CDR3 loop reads CASSGGRSSYNEQFF. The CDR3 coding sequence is TGTGCCAGCAGCGGAGGACGTAGCTCCTACAATGAGCAGTTCTTC.

The CDR3 DNA reads TGTGCCAGCAGCGTGACAGGGGGGCTTCGGGAGACCCAGTACTTC. Its translation is CASSVTGGLRETQYF. The chain couples TRBV3-1 (or the pseudogene TRBV3-2) to TRBJ2-5, with 9 bases lining up with TRBD1. The CDR3 has 15 residues. The junction had 9 bases not matched to a gene; V was cut back by 5 bases and J by 5 bases. Looked up from germline, CDR1 is LGHDT and CDR2 is YNNKEL (reference sequence).

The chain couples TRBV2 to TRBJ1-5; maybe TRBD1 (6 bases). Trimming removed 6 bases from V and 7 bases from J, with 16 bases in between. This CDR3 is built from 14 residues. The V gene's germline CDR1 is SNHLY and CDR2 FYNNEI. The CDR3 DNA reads TGTGCCAGCAGGGCAGGACAGACGGGACAGCCCCAGCATTTT. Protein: CASRAGQTGQPQHF.

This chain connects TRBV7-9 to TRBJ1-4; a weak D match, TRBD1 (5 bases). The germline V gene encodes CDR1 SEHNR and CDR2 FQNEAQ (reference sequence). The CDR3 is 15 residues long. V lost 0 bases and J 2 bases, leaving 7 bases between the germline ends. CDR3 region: CASSLAGGTNEKLFF. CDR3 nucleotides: TGTGCCAGCAGCTTAGCTGGGGGGACTAATGAAAAACTGTTTTTT.

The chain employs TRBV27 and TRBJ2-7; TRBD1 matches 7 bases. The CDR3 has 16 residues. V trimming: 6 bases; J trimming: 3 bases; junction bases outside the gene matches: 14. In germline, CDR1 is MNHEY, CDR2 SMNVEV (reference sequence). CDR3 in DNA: TGTGCCAGCAGCCCTTCCCCTCGACAGGGAATCTACGAGCAGTACTTC. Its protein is CASSPSPRQGIYEQYF.

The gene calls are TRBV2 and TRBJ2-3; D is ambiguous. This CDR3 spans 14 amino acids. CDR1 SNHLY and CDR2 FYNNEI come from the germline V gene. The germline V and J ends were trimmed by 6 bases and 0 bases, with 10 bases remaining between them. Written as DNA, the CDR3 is TGTGCCAGCAGCCACATGACTAGCACAGATACGCAGTATTTT. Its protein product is CASSHMTSTDTQYF.

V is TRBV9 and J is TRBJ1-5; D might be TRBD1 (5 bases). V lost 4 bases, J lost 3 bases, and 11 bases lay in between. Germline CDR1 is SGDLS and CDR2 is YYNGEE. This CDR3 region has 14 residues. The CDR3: CASSPPGFNQPQHF. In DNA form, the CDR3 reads TGTGCCAGCAGCCCCCCAGGGTTCAATCAGCCCCAGCATTTT.

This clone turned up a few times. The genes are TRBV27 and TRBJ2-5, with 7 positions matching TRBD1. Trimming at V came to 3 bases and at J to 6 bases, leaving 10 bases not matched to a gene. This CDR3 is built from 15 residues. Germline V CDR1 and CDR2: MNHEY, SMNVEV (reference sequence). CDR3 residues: CASSLKGRQGKTQYF. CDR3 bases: TGTGCCAGCAGTTTGAAGGGACGACAGGGAAAGACCCAGTACTTC.

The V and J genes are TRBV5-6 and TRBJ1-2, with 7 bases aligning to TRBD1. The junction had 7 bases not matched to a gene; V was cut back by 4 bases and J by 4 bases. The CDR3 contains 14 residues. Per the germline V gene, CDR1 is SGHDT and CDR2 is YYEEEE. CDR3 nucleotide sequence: TGTGCCAGCAGCCAAGGGACAGCCCCCTATGGCTACACCTTC. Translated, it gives CASSQGTAPYGYTF.

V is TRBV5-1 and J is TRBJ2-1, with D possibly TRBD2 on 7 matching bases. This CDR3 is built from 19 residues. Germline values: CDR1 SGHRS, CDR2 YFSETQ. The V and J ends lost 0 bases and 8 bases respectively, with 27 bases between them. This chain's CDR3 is CASSLALGLAGASRDEQFF. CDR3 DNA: TGCGCCAGCAGCTTGGCCCTAGGACTTGCGGGGGCCTCGCGGGATGAGCAGTTCTTC.